This TCR beta chain was recorded in a study of blood T cell repertoires in COVID-19. CDR3 length: 13 residues. Looked up from germline, CDR1 is MNHEY and CDR2 is SMNVEV (reference sequence). Trimming shortened V by 1 base and J by 7 bases, and 8 bases separated the two germline ends. Measured with immunoSEQ multiplex PCR; TCRdb has only the in-frame clones, and not every one. This sample has around 260,000 clones, with 80% to 95% found just once. The sequence was collected from a woman in her twenties or thirties who had recovered from COVID-19. Sequencing used PBMCs or T cells enriched from blood (not recorded which). The V call is TRBV27, the J call TRBJ1-5, with unresolved D. The chain's CDR3 is CASSLFERQPQHF. CDR3 coding DNA: TGTGCCAGCAGTTTATTTGAACGGCAGCCCCAGCATTTT.